This TCR beta chain stems from a study of blood T cell repertoires in COVID-19. Repertoires were generated with immunoSEQ multiplex PCR, while TCRdb's copy carries only in-frame clones and drops some. The data contain fewer than 250,000 clones, approximately 80% of them singletons. This CDR3 is 16 amino acids long. V gave up 5 bases and J gave up 2 bases; unmatched junction bases: 3. Germline CDR1 is WSHSY and CDR2 is SAAADI. The chain combines TRBV10-2 with TRBJ2-1, with TRBD2 identical over 13 bases. The TCR was taken from a man aged 30 to 39 with active or convalescent COVID-19. Sequencing input: peripheral blood. Written as DNA, the CDR3 is TGCGCCAGCAGTCAGACTAGCGGGGGGACCTACAATGAGCAGTTCTTC. Its protein is CASSQTSGGTYNEQFF.